This T cell receptor beta chain appears in the sequencing data of a study of beta chain features in type 1 diabetes. This clone was seen a handful of times. Since all of the isolated RNA was reverse transcribed, expressed TCRB transcripts were what got sequenced. Here immunoSEQ multiplex PCR was the method, and the copy in TCRdb shows in-frame clones only, minus some. Of approximately 470,000 clones in the sample, 30% are singletons; the top ten hold 0.065%. Without exception, sorted populations had purity beyond 98%. The CDR3 loop spans 14 amino acids. V was pared by 4 bases and J by 2 bases, with 11 bases between. CDR1 and CDR2 from the germline V gene are MGHRA and YSYEKL.

The receptor comes from a man younger than 30 in good health. V gene TRBV4-1 combines with J gene TRBJ1-1; D possibly corresponds to TRBD1 (5 bases). Sample: naive CD4+ T cells from blood. Here the CDR3 DNA reads TGCGCCAGCAGCCTAGAGGGACTTAACACTGAAGCTTTCTTT. Amino acids: CASSLEGLNTEAFF.